The clone carrying this TCR beta chain was detected only a few times. Its antigen remains unidentified. This entry comes from a study of T-cell memory formation after mild COVID-19. V was pared by 5 bases and J by 1 base, with 9 bases between. The CDR3 sequence is 14 residues long. CDR1 and CDR2 from the germline V gene are SGHTA and FQGNSA. TCRdb redid the calling of the 5' RACE reads with MiXCR, one entry per CDR3 protein. This table holds roughly 280,000 distinct CDR3 sequences, 8% to 9% found once. Findings and limits, study-wide: Several responding clones turned up in pre-infection memory, indicating that cross-reactive memory may have taken part. Whether second-wave clones peaking at day 37 were SARS-CoV-2 specific went unconfirmed. Clones that contracted from day 15 to 85 were balanced CD4/CD8, while later expanders leaned CD4+.

The sample taken for sequencing was PBMCs or a T cell subset sorted from them (not recorded which). This TCR was recovered from a man between 18 and 29 years old who had mild COVID-19 (a few samples of this study predate the infection). Cell type and time point are not known. The chain couples TRBV7-2 to TRBJ1-5, with D maybe TRBD1 (5 bases). CDR3 in DNA: TGTGCCAGCAGCCGAGGGGCGAGCAATCAGCCCCAGCATTTT. Encoded protein: CASSRGASNQPQHF.